This note documents a single T cell receptor beta chain sequence. Its antigen is not known. The sorted Tregs were CD4+CD25+CD127-/low cells. Study conclusions and caveats: Tumor-infiltrating Treg TCR alpha and beta sequences overlapped most with tumor naive CD4+ T cells, then blood naive.

V was trimmed by 4 bases and J by 2 bases, leaving 9 bases between them. This CDR3 comprises 14 residues. The germline V gene has CDR1 MGHRA and CDR2 YSYEKL. After constant-region reverse-primer amplification, full-length variable regions underwent semi-nested PCR with Nested Universal Primer A. TCRdb analysed the 5' RACE reads with MiXCR anew, one entry per CDR3 protein. The data contain 7,000 to 9,500 distinct CDR3 sequences, around 42% of them singletons. The V gene is TRBV4-1, the J gene TRBJ1-5; D is ambiguous. This sequence was found in a female donor with breast cancer. Material: Tregs sorted from a lymph node. The CDR3: CASSLWGGNQPQHF. DNA of the CDR3: TGCGCCAGCAGCCTCTGGGGTGGCAATCAGCCCCAGCATTTT.